Listed below are T cell receptor beta chains from one sample, sequenced in a study of blood T cell repertoires in COVID-19. Only in-frame clones appear in the TCRdb table, and some are missing; sequencing was by immunoSEQ multiplex PCR. The data hold some 100,000 clones, with 80% observed a single time. The material sequenced was peripheral blood. These receptors all stem from a human donor in a cohort sampled during active or convalescent COVID-19. Each CDR3 is given with its conserved first and last residue. The D gene is left open where the match is weak. The size of a clone is reported for some rows only, either as once, few or many, or as a class for expanded clones.

abundance	d_gene	v_gene	j_gene	CDR3aa	CDR3nt
.	TRBD2	TRBV12-5	TRBJ2-3	CASGLRGLAGLTDTQYF	TGTGCTAGTGGTTTGAGGGGGCTAGCGGGGCTCACAGATACGCAGTATTTT
.	.	TRBV24-1	TRBJ2-1	CATSRRGEQFF	TGTGCCACCAGCCGCCGCGGTGAGCAGTTCTTC
.	TRBD2	TRBV19	TRBJ2-2	CASTRRGGTTGELFF	TGTGCCAGTACAAGGCGGGGGGGTACCACCGGGGAGCTGTTTTTT
.	TRBD1	TRBV19	TRBJ1-5	CASSIAPTGSKQPQHF	TGTGCCAGTAGTATCGCCCCGACAGGGTCGAAACAGCCCCAGCATTTT
.	TRBD1	TRBV19	TRBJ2-6	CASSRDRGYSGANVLTF	TGTGCCAGTAGTCGGGACAGGGGTTACTCTGGGGCCAACGTCCTGACTTTC
.	.	TRBV6-5	TRBJ2-1	CASSYDYSYNEQFF	TGTGCCAGCAGTTACGACTACTCCTACAATGAGCAGTTCTTC
.	TRBD1	TRBV4-2	TRBJ2-2	CASSQGQGDTGELFF	TGTGCCAGCAGCCAAGGACAGGGGGACACCGGGGAGCTGTTTTTT
.	TRBD1	TRBV19	TRBJ1-2	CASSIEGTGRRYGYTF	TGTGCCAGTAGTATAGAAGGGACAGGGAGGAGGTATGGCTACACCTTC
.	TRBD2	TRBV27	TRBJ2-5	CASSLLGGQETQYF	TGTGCCAGCAGTTTATTGGGGGGGCAAGAGACCCAGTACTTC
.	TRBD1	TRBV28	TRBJ1-6	CASRWTGSVSPLHF	TGTGCCAGCAGATGGACAGGGTCGGTCTCACCCCTCCACTTT
.	.	TRBV4-3	TRBJ2-1	CASSQEFYVQRNNEQFF	TGCGCCAGCAGCCAAGAATTCTACGTACAGAGAAACAATGAGCAGTTCTTC
.	TRBD1	TRBV18	TRBJ2-7	CASSPGQGTLHEQYF	TGTGCCAGCTCACCAGGACAGGGCACCCTCCACGAGCAGTACTTC
.	.	TRBV2	TRBJ2-7	CASMLAYEQYF	TGTGCCAGCATGTTAGCCTACGAGCAGTACTTC
.	TRBD1	TRBV19	TRBJ1-5	CASSRQGGNQPQHF	TGTGCCAGTAGCCGACAGGGTGGCAATCAGCCCCAGCATTTT
.	.	TRBV7-3	TRBJ2-1	CASSSTLSHNEQFF	TGTGCCAGCAGCTCAACCCTATCCCACAATGAGCAGTTCTTC
.	TRBD2	TRBV6-2/TRBV6-3	TRBJ2-1	CASSYSRGLAGNNEQFF	TGTGCCAGCAGTTACTCGAGAGGTCTAGCGGGAAACAATGAGCAGTTCTTC
.	TRBD2	TRBV4-2	TRBJ2-1	CASSQGLAGGRTYNEQFF	TGTGCCAGCAGCCAGGGACTAGCGGGAGGGCGAACCTACAATGAGCAGTTCTTC
.	TRBD2	TRBV4-3	TRBJ2-1	CASSHSRRGGRNEQFF	TGCGCCAGCAGCCATAGTAGGCGGGGGGGCAGAAATGAGCAGTTCTTC
.	TRBD1	TRBV4-1	TRBJ2-5	CASSQDSGGRGKETQYF	TGCGCCAGCAGCCAAGATTCCGGAGGCAGGGGGAAAGAGACCCAGTACTTC
.	.	TRBV27	TRBJ2-7	CASSWGGRYEQYF	TGTGCCAGCAGTTGGGGGGGGCGGTACGAGCAGTACTTC
.	TRBD1	TRBV11-1	TRBJ2-7	CASSRPGTGIYEQYF	TGTGCCAGCAGCCGCCCGGGGACAGGGATCTACGAGCAGTACTTC
.	.	TRBV5-1	TRBJ2-2	CASSISGELFF	TGCGCCAGCAGTATTTCCGGGGAGCTGTTTTTT
.	.	TRBV6-5	TRBJ2-7	CASSHQTGAYEQYF	TGTGCCAGCAGCCACCAGACAGGAGCCTACGAGCAGTACTTC
once	.	TRBV19	TRBJ1-4	CASSIQGSRQKLFF	TGTGCCAGTAGTATACAGGGTAGCCGGCAAAAACTGTTTTTT
.	.	TRBV28	TRBJ1-2	CASSLEGFGYTF	TGTGCCAGCAGTTTAGAGGGATTTGGCTACACCTTC
.	.	TRBV6-5	TRBJ1-6	CASRLGGRTNSPLHF	TGTGCCAGCAGACTAGGAGGACGGACCAATTCACCCCTCCACTTT
.	TRBD2	TRBV5-5	TRBJ2-5	CASSLDLRGGAETQYF	TGTGCCAGCAGCTTGGACCTGCGGGGGGGAGCGGAGACCCAGTACTTC
.	TRBD2	TRBV11-2	TRBJ2-7	CATRIAGVSGEQYF	TGTGCCACCAGAATCGCGGGAGTCTCGGGCGAGCAGTACTTC
.	TRBD2	TRBV19	TRBJ2-7	CASSPLARGGPSYEQYF	TGTGCCAGTAGCCCGCTGGCCCGCGGGGGGCCCTCCTACGAGCAGTACTTC
.	TRBD1	TRBV6-2/TRBV6-3	TRBJ1-2	CASSTGQQKGLNYGYTF	TGTGCCAGCAGTACGGGACAGCAAAAAGGATTGAACTATGGCTACACCTTC
.	TRBD1	TRBV19	TRBJ1-3	CASQPTGAGGNTIYF	TGTGCCAGTCAGCCTACAGGGGCCGGTGGAAACACCATATATTTT
.	.	TRBV21-1	TRBJ1-3	CASSKLAGTVPSGGNTIYF	TGTGCCAGCAGCAAACTCGCCGGGACAGTCCCTTCGGGGGGAAACACCATATATTTT
.	.	TRBV28	TRBJ2-1	CASSSYGGQTTGSYNEQFF	TGTGCCAGCAGTTCATATGGCGGGCAGACGACAGGCTCCTACAATGAGCAGTTCTTC
once	TRBD2	TRBV6-6	TRBJ2-3	CASSYITSGSDTQYF	TGTGCCAGCAGTTACATCACTAGCGGGAGTGATACGCAGTATTTT
.	.	TRBV6-6	TRBJ2-1	CASSQLKGEAGFEQFF	TGTGCCAGCAGTCAACTCAAAGGGGAGGCCGGTTTTGAGCAGTTCTTC
.	TRBD1	TRBV3-1/TRBV3-2	TRBJ2-2	CASSRTGQGETGELFF	TGTGCCAGCAGCCGCACAGGACAGGGGGAGACCGGGGAGCTGTTTTTT
.	TRBD1	TRBV2	TRBJ1-1	CASRRTGPLSTEAFF	TGTGCCAGCAGGCGGACAGGGCCGCTGAGCACTGAAGCTTTCTTT
.	TRBD1	TRBV6-2/TRBV6-3	TRBJ2-5	CASSRTGVILPKETQYF	TGTGCCAGCAGTCGGACAGGGGTGATCCTTCCCAAAGAGACCCAGTACTTC
few	.	TRBV29-1	TRBJ1-3	CSVETTTGNTIYF	TGCAGCGTTGAGACAACGACTGGAAACACCATATATTTT
.	.	TRBV28	TRBJ1-5	CASSRTGLNQPQHF	TGTGCCAGCAGCCGTACAGGGCTTAATCAGCCCCAGCATTTT
.	.	TRBV30	TRBJ2-3	CAWSGGYTDTQYF	TGTGCCTGGAGCGGCGGATACACAGATACGCAGTATTTT
.	.	TRBV12-3/TRBV12-4	TRBJ1-6	CASSPGNSPLHF	TGTGCCAGCAGTCCGGGTAATTCACCCCTCCACTTT
.	.	TRBV5-1	TRBJ1-5	CASSLEGTQGNQPQHF	TGCGCCAGCAGCTTGGAAGGGACTCAGGGCAATCAGCCCCAGCATTTT
.	.	TRBV5-1	TRBJ1-4	CASSSGQGAEKLFF	TGCGCCAGCAGCTCGGGACAAGGAGCTGAAAAACTGTTTTTT
.	TRBD1	TRBV27	TRBJ1-1	CASSLLTGTEAFF	TGTGCCAGCAGTCTCCTGACAGGGACTGAAGCTTTCTTT
.	TRBD1	TRBV4-1	TRBJ2-7	CASSQDPRGFGEQYF	TGCGCCAGCAGCCAAGATCCCAGGGGGTTCGGCGAGCAGTACTTC
few	.	TRBV7-9	TRBJ2-5	CASSSTHGREETQYF	TGTGCCAGCAGCTCCACCCATGGCAGGGAAGAGACCCAGTACTTC
.	TRBD1	TRBV6-5	TRBJ1-1	CASSYDRTGFRTEAFF	TGTGCCAGCAGTTACGATAGGACAGGGTTTCGAACTGAAGCTTTCTTT
.	.	TRBV19	TRBJ1-2	CASSIEGRYGYTF	TGTGCCAGTAGTATCGAGGGCAGATATGGCTACACCTTC
.	.	TRBV7-8	TRBJ1-3	CASSRFIGNTIYF	TGTGCCAGCAGCCGCTTCATCGGGAACACCATATATTTT
.	.	TRBV6-2/TRBV6-3	TRBJ1-5	CASSYGQRNQPQHF	TGTGCCAGCAGTTACGGACAGCGCAATCAGCCCCAGCATTTT
few	TRBD1	TRBV3-1/TRBV3-2	TRBJ1-5	CASSHRTGSNQPQHF	TGTGCCAGCAGCCATCGGACAGGGAGCAATCAGCCCCAGCATTTT
.	.	TRBV3-1/TRBV3-2	TRBJ2-1	CASSPPGGMYNEQFF	TGTGCCAGCAGCCCGCCGGGCGGGATGTACAATGAGCAGTTCTTC
.	.	TRBV7-2	TRBJ1-2	CASSPRGGPAFGYTF	TGTGCCAGCAGTCCCCGGGGGGGGCCGGCGTTTGGCTACACCTTC
.	TRBD1	TRBV28	TRBJ1-2	CASSPGQGATTGYGYTF	TGTGCCAGCAGCCCGGGACAGGGGGCGACTACGGGCTATGGCTACACCTTC